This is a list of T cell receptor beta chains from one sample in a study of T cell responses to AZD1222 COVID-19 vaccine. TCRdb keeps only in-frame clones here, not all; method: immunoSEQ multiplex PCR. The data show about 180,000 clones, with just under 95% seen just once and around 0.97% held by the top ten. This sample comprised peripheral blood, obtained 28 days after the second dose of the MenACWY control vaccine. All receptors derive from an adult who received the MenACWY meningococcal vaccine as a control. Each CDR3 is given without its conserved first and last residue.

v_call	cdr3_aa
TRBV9	ASSAVGTAHPYEQY
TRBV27	ASSLVGGNQPQH
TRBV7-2	ASSSRPSRGGTEAF
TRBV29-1	SVEQDRDYEQY
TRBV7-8	ASSGGQQETQY
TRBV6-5	ASKPGRQNTEAF
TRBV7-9	ASSLANQPQH
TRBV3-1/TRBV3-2	ASSQPSDIRNTIY
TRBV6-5	ASSYSFSGEKLF
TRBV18	ASSPPGESAKNIQY
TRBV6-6	ASSDRQNSNQPQH
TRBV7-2	ASSFWQPEAF
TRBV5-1	ASSWGRRNTEAF
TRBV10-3	AISVTGAGQPQH
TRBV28	ASSFEGNYGYT
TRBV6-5	ASSLGLGTYNEQF
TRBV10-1	ASSDYSGGSYNEQF
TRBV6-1	ASSDRNPVYGYT
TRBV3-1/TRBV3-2	ASSQRSGNTEAF
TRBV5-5	ASSATLDKNTDTQY
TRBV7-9	ASSFSGAFSGNTIY
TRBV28	ASTNGRLYGYT
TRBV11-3	ASSLVGPDVGEQF
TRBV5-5	ASSSYPGGNEQY
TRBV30	AWSVLGGGSYT
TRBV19	ASSIRGHPNTEAF
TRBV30	AWSGDSNQPQH
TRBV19	ATNTGASGNTIY
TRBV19	ASSISRENTEAF
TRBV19	ASSQTNQPQH
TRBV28	ASRTASQPQH
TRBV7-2	ASSLANRNQPQH
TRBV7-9	ASSLTGDRNTEAF
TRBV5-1	ASSMKTGAQETQY
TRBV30	AWSVRARGYEQY
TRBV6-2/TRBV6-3	ASSATGTVSNQPQH
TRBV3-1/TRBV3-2	ATASVGGTEAF
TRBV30	AWIDPNRSSYNSPLH
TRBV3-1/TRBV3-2	ASSTRTGWGYGYT
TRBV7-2	ASSTGSLSEKLF
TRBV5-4	ASSFPFSENYGYT
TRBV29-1	SATVNYGYT
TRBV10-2	ASSMGDLNTEAF
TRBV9	ASSAGTATYGYT
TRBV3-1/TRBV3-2	ASSQRNRDSFNEQY
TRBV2	ASSLQNTGELF
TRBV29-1	SVARGGTEAF
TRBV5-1	ASSVRDRDGEQY
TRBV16	ASSPYRSGTEAF